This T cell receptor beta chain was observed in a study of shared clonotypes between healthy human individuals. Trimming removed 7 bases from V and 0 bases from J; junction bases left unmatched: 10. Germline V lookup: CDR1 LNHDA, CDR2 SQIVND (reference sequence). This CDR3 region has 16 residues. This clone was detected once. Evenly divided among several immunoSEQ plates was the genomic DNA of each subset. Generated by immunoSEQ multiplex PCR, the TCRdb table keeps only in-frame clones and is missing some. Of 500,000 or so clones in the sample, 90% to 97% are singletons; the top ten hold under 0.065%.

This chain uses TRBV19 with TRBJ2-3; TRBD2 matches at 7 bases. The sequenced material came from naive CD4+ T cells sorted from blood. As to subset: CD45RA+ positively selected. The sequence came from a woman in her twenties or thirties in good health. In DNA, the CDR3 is TGTGCCAGTACCCAAATGCCGCGGGGGAGCACAGATACGCAGTATTTT. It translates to CASTQMPRGSTDTQYF. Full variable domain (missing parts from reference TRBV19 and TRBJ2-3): DGGITQSPKYLFRKEGQNVTLSCEQNLNHDAMYWYRQDPGQGLRLIYYSQIVNDFQKGDIAEGYSVSREKKESFPLTVTSAQKNPTAFYLCASTQMPRGSTDTQYFGPGTRLTVL.